This TCR beta chain was sequenced in a study of blood T cell repertoires in COVID-19. The CDR3 has 16 amino acids. J gave up 4 bases and V 8 bases, and 11 bases lay outside the gene matches. From germline, CDR1 is SGHVS and CDR2 FQNEAQ. Sequencing used immunoSEQ multiplex PCR; TCRdb keeps in-frame clones, though not all of them. The sample has hundreds of thousands of clones, around 85% seen once; the top ten hold approximately 4.2%. This sequence was found in a woman in her thirties or forties with acute COVID-19. Sample: PBMCs or T cells enriched from blood (not recorded which). The rearrangement joins TRBV7-8 to TRBJ2-2; 9 nucleotides line up with TRBD2. The CDR3 region is CASGLAGPTSTGELFF. As DNA, the CDR3 is TGTGCCAGCGGTCTAGCGGGACCTACTTCCACCGGGGAGCTGTTTTTT.